A selection of T cell receptor beta chains follows, all from one sample in a study of cytomegalovirus exposure and HLA in healthy donors. Clones were sequenced by immunoSEQ multiplex PCR, and TCRdb holds only the in-frame ones, with some missing. The data show some 160,000 clones, about four fifths seen once. Sequencing was carried out using PBMCs. The receptor set was obtained from a male donor in good health and CMV-seropositive. The CDR3 runs from the conserved cysteine through the conserved F or W. D genes are given only for firm matches. A clone size is listed for some rows: how often the clone was seen (once, few, many), or a class if it is expanded.

CDR3nt: TGTGCCAGCTCACCAGACGTACAGGGGAATGAAAAACTGTTTTTT
CDR3aa: CASSPDVQGNEKLFF
d_gene: TRBD1
j_gene: TRBJ1-4
v_gene: TRBV18
len: 15
abundance: .

CDR3nt: TGTGCCAGCAGCGAGGAACGGAGTAGGTCTGGAAACACCATATATTTT
CDR3aa: CASSEERSRSGNTIYF
d_gene: .
j_gene: TRBJ1-3
v_gene: TRBV11-2
len: 16
abundance: .

CDR3nt: TGCAGTACCTCGGGGGATCCGCCCCAGCATTTT
CDR3aa: CSTSGDPPQHF
d_gene: .
j_gene: TRBJ1-5
v_gene: TRBV20-1
len: 11
abundance: .

CDR3nt: TGTGCCAGCAGCGGAATACATACAGCAACACAGCAGTTCTTC
CDR3aa: CASSGIHTATQQFF
d_gene: .
j_gene: TRBJ2-1
v_gene: TRBV11-3
len: 14
abundance: few

CDR3nt: TGTGCCAGTAGCCTTGACTGGTCCACAGATACGCAGTATTTT
CDR3aa: CASSLDWSTDTQYF
d_gene: .
j_gene: TRBJ2-3
v_gene: TRBV19
len: 14
abundance: .

CDR3nt: TGTGCCAGCAGCCGGTTTCCCAACACTGAAGCTTTCTTT
CDR3aa: CASSRFPNTEAFF
d_gene: .
j_gene: TRBJ1-1
v_gene: TRBV7-8
len: 13
abundance: .

CDR3nt: TGTGCCAGCACCACTAGTCGGGACACAGATACGCAGTATTTT
CDR3aa: CASTTSRDTDTQYF
d_gene: .
j_gene: TRBJ2-3
v_gene: TRBV28
len: 14
abundance: .

CDR3nt: TGCGCCAGCAGCCAAGACCCTGGACTGTCGAGCTCCTACAATGAGCAGTTCTTC
CDR3aa: CASSQDPGLSSSYNEQFF
d_gene: .
j_gene: TRBJ2-1
v_gene: TRBV4-3
len: 18
abundance: .

CDR3nt: TGTGCCAGCAGCTTAGAGGGGTCTGGGGCCAACGTCCTGACTTTC
CDR3aa: CASSLEGSGANVLTF
d_gene: .
j_gene: TRBJ2-6
v_gene: TRBV13
len: 15
abundance: .

CDR3nt: TGCGCCAGCAGCCAAGGAGAGGGCTCCTACGAGCAGTACTTC
CDR3aa: CASSQGEGSYEQYF
d_gene: .
j_gene: TRBJ2-7
v_gene: TRBV4-1
len: 14
abundance: .

CDR3nt: TGTGCCAGCGCGACCGGGGGTTCACCCCTCCACTTT
CDR3aa: CASATGGSPLHF
d_gene: .
j_gene: TRBJ1-6
v_gene: TRBV28
len: 12
abundance: once

CDR3nt: TGTGCCAGCAGCTTTCGGGGGGGGCCAATCTTTGGGGCCAACGTCCTGACTTTC
CDR3aa: CASSFRGGPIFGANVLTF
d_gene: TRBD2
j_gene: TRBJ2-6
v_gene: TRBV7-2
len: 18
abundance: .

CDR3nt: TGCGCCAGCAGCCAAAAAATACTAGCGGGGGGATCGATGAGCTCCTACGAGCAGTACTTC
CDR3aa: CASSQKILAGGSMSSYEQYF
d_gene: TRBD2
j_gene: TRBJ2-7
v_gene: TRBV4-3
len: 20
abundance: .

CDR3nt: TGTGCCAGCAGCTTAGGCCTAGCGGGGAGGGATGAGCAGTTCTTC
CDR3aa: CASSLGLAGRDEQFF
d_gene: TRBD2
j_gene: TRBJ2-1
v_gene: TRBV7-7
len: 15
abundance: few

CDR3nt: TGTGCCAGCAGTCCGGGGACAGGGACCCAAGAGACCCAGTACTTC
CDR3aa: CASSPGTGTQETQYF
d_gene: TRBD1
j_gene: TRBJ2-5
v_gene: TRBV27
len: 15
abundance: few

CDR3nt: TGTGCCAGCAGTGAACCCCGGGACAGGGGAAGCACAGATACGCAGTATTTT
CDR3aa: CASSEPRDRGSTDTQYF
d_gene: TRBD1
j_gene: TRBJ2-3
v_gene: TRBV25-1
len: 17
abundance: .

CDR3nt: TGTGCCAGCAGTTACTCAGGGGTCCGATATGGCTACACCTTC
CDR3aa: CASSYSGVRYGYTF
d_gene: .
j_gene: TRBJ1-2
v_gene: TRBV6-5
len: 14
abundance: .

CDR3nt: TGCGCCAGCAGCTTGGGGGGACGAGCGGGGGTCTCGGGAGATACGCAGTATTTT
CDR3aa: CASSLGGRAGVSGDTQYF
d_gene: TRBD2
j_gene: TRBJ2-3
v_gene: TRBV5-1
len: 18
abundance: .

CDR3nt: TGCGCCAGCAGCCAAGATCCAACAGGGACCACTGGCTACACCTTC
CDR3aa: CASSQDPTGTTGYTF
d_gene: .
j_gene: TRBJ1-2
v_gene: TRBV4-3
len: 15
abundance: few

CDR3nt: TGTGCCAGCAGCTTAGGTGGCGACTGGTATGCAGATACGCAGTATTTT
CDR3aa: CASSLGGDWYADTQYF
d_gene: .
j_gene: TRBJ2-3
v_gene: TRBV7-2
len: 16
abundance: .

CDR3nt: TGCGCCAGCAGCCAAGATGTAGGCGGGAGCTCCTACGAGCAGTACTTC
CDR3aa: CASSQDVGGSSYEQYF
d_gene: TRBD2
j_gene: TRBJ2-7
v_gene: TRBV4-3
len: 16
abundance: few

CDR3nt: TGCAGCGCCGAGACAGGGGGCCTCGGGGAGCTGTTTTTT
CDR3aa: CSAETGGLGELFF
d_gene: TRBD1
j_gene: TRBJ2-2
v_gene: TRBV29-1
len: 13
abundance: few

CDR3nt: TGTGCCAGTAGTAACAGAGGGGAGCTGTTTTTT
CDR3aa: CASSNRGELFF
d_gene: .
j_gene: TRBJ2-2
v_gene: TRBV19
len: 11
abundance: .

CDR3nt: TGTGCCAGCTCACCACCGGGGAGTTCGGCCAAAAACATTCAGTACTTC
CDR3aa: CASSPPGSSAKNIQYF
d_gene: .
j_gene: TRBJ2-4
v_gene: TRBV18
len: 16
abundance: .

CDR3nt: TGTGCCAGCAGTTTAGTGGGGGGATATAGCAATCAGCCCCAGCATTTT
CDR3aa: CASSLVGGYSNQPQHF
d_gene: .
j_gene: TRBJ1-5
v_gene: TRBV27
len: 16
abundance: .

CDR3nt: TGTGCCAGCAGCTTGGAGGGGGTCCCAGGCAGTCAGTACTTC
CDR3aa: CASSLEGVPGSQYF
d_gene: .
j_gene: TRBJ2-4
v_gene: TRBV5-6
len: 14
abundance: .

CDR3nt: TGTGCCAGCAGTTCCCTAGGACTGGGCTCAAATGAGCAGTTCTTC
CDR3aa: CASSSLGLGSNEQFF
d_gene: .
j_gene: TRBJ2-1
v_gene: TRBV27
len: 15
abundance: .

CDR3nt: TGTGCCAGCAGTCCCTTGGCGGCCACTGAAGCTTTCTTT
CDR3aa: CASSPLAATEAFF
d_gene: .
j_gene: TRBJ1-1
v_gene: TRBV6-5
len: 13
abundance: .

CDR3nt: TGTGCCAGCAGTAGCCGCGGGAGCTCCTACGAGCAGTACTTC
CDR3aa: CASSSRGSSYEQYF
d_gene: TRBD2
j_gene: TRBJ2-7
v_gene: TRBV25-1
len: 14
abundance: .

CDR3nt: TGTGCCAGCAGCTTATTGACTAGCATCGGGCAGTTCTTC
CDR3aa: CASSLLTSIGQFF
d_gene: TRBD2
j_gene: TRBJ2-1
v_gene: TRBV7-2
len: 13
abundance: .

CDR3nt: TGTGCCAGCAGTTTGGTAGGGGGCCATGACACTGAAGCTTTCTTT
CDR3aa: CASSLVGGHDTEAFF
d_gene: TRBD1
j_gene: TRBJ1-1
v_gene: TRBV27
len: 15
abundance: .

CDR3nt: TGTGCCAGCAGCGTATCACCGGGACTGCAGTCCACCGGGGAGCTGTTTTTT
CDR3aa: CASSVSPGLQSTGELFF
d_gene: .
j_gene: TRBJ2-2
v_gene: TRBV7-7
len: 17
abundance: .

CDR3nt: TGTGCCAGCAGCGTACAGGGGGCGTGGGAGACCCAGTACTTC
CDR3aa: CASSVQGAWETQYF
d_gene: TRBD1
j_gene: TRBJ2-5
v_gene: TRBV9
len: 14
abundance: .

CDR3nt: TGCGCCAGCAGCCAAGATCATCCAGGGAGGGTCGCGAACACCGGGGAGCTGTTTTTT
CDR3aa: CASSQDHPGRVANTGELFF
d_gene: TRBD2
j_gene: TRBJ2-2
v_gene: TRBV4-3
len: 19
abundance: .

CDR3nt: TGTGCCTGGAGTGTACCCGGCAGGGCTCCCATGATGAACACTGAAGCTTTCTTT
CDR3aa: CAWSVPGRAPMMNTEAFF
d_gene: .
j_gene: TRBJ1-1
v_gene: TRBV30
len: 18
abundance: .

CDR3nt: TGTGCCAGCAGCCCTCGGACAGTAGGGACCCAGTACTTC
CDR3aa: CASSPRTVGTQYF
d_gene: .
j_gene: TRBJ2-5
v_gene: TRBV7-2
len: 13
abundance: .

CDR3nt: TGCGCCAGCAGCCCCCGGGGGGCCCAAGAGACCCAGTACTTC
CDR3aa: CASSPRGAQETQYF
d_gene: .
j_gene: TRBJ2-5
v_gene: TRBV5-1
len: 14
abundance: .

CDR3nt: TGTGCCAGCAGGTCAGGGGCATATGGCTACACCTTC
CDR3aa: CASRSGAYGYTF
d_gene: .
j_gene: TRBJ1-2
v_gene: TRBV28
len: 12
abundance: .

CDR3nt: TGTGCCTGGACTTCGGCGGTAGTAAATGAAAAACTGTTTTTT
CDR3aa: CAWTSAVVNEKLFF
d_gene: .
j_gene: TRBJ1-4
v_gene: TRBV30
len: 14
abundance: .